The entry below describes one T cell receptor beta chain. These data originate in a study of shared clonotypes between healthy human individuals. Produced via immunoSEQ multiplex PCR; TCRdb's table is partial and in-frame only. The repertoire consists of some 790,000 clones, with 72% occurring once and the leading ten covering roughly 1.8%. The CDR3 has 11 residues. CDR1 and CDR2 from the germline V gene are DFQATT and SNEGSKA (reference sequence). V lost 0 bases to trimming and J lost 8 bases, with 7 bases between them. The rearrangement links TRBV20-1 to TRBJ1-1; D is unresolved. The origin of this receptor is a woman younger than 45 in good health. Sequenced: memory CD4+ T cells sorted from blood. Sample subset: CD45RA-negative fraction. CDR3 in DNA: TGCAGTGCTAGAGATTTGGGCGAAGCTTTCTTT. Protein sequence: CSARDLGEAFF.